The present T cell receptor (beta chain) was sequenced within a study of blood T cell repertoires in COVID-19. Turning to the study itself: Sites across the United States, Italy and Spain contributed samples from acute and convalescent COVID-19. In each case, the material was cDNA or gDNA derived from T cells, B-cell-depleted T cells, or PBMCs.

Original analysis: Scientists estimated how many nucleated cells there were by amplifying reference gene primers. The repertoire was sequenced with immunoSEQ multiplex PCR; TCRdb's copy has only in-frame clones and lacks some. V and J calls and clone size are copied from that table; D and trimming were computed from the DNA. Of about 56,000 clones in the sample, roughly 89% were seen once. Seattle patients were enrolled during active infection and followed longitudinally. This CDR3 is 15 amino acids long. Germline assignment: CDR1 ENHRY and CDR2 SYGVKD. The trim removed 4 bases at V and 2 bases at J, leaving 5 bases unmatched.

The V gene is TRBV10-3, the J gene TRBJ2-3, with 8 bases identical to TRBD2. The source of this sequence is a woman between 55 and 75 years old with COVID-19, enrolled during active disease. Sequencing input: peripheral blood. CDR3 in DNA: TGTGCCATCAGTGTTAGCGGGACTTTCACAGATACGCAGTATTTT. This translates into CAISVSGTFTDTQYF.